This T cell receptor (beta chain) was recorded in a study of blood T cell repertoires in COVID-19. In the source study's methods: Estimation of nucleated cell counts was performed using reference gene primer amplification. The data were produced by immunoSEQ multiplex PCR, yet TCRdb's version contains in-frame clones alone and is incomplete. That table gives V, J and clone size, and the DNA gave D and trimming. The sample lists some 150,000 clones, 80% to 90% occurring once. Germline loops: CDR1 SEHNR, CDR2 FQNEAQ (reference sequence). CDR3 length equals 13 residues. V shed 5 bases and J shed 10 bases, with 17 bases lying between them.

Material for sequencing was peripheral blood. The chain carries TRBV7-9 and TRBJ1-1; tentatively, D is TRBD1 (6 bases). The sequence derives from a woman aged 65 to 85 with COVID-19, enrolled during active disease. The CDR3 DNA reads TGTGCCAGCAGCCCGCCGACAGGTCGGGGAGCTTTCTTT. Encoded protein: CASSPPTGRGAFF.